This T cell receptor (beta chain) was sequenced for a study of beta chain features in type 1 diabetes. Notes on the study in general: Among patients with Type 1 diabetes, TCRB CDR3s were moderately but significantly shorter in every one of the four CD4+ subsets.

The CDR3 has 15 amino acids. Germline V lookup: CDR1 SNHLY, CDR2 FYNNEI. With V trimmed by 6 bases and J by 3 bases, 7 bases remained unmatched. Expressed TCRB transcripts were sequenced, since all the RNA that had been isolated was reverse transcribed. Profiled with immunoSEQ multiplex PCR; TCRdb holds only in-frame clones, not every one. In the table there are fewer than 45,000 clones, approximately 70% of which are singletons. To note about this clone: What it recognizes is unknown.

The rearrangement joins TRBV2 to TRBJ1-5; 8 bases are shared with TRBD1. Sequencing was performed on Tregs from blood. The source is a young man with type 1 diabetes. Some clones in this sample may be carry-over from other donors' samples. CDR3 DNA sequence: TGTGCCAGCAGGGGCCCAGGGGGCCTCAATCAGCCCCAGCATTTT. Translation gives CASRGPGGLNQPQHF.